The following is a T cell receptor (beta chain) sequence with its context. Its specificity is unknown. The ends were cut back, 3 bases at V and 5 bases at J, with 18 bases in the middle. CDR1 and CDR2 (germline): SGDLS, YYNGEE. The CDR3 extends over 16 amino acids. This sample is part of a study of T cell repertoires in cytomegalovirus infection. Study-wide background: Signatures in public TCR beta sequences pointed to both CMV infection and matching HLA type. Whole-study findings and limits: Identification of carriers of CMV plus the relevant HLA was performed using cumulative public TCR beta family frequency. Predominance within the ex vivo response was attributable to HLA-C-restricted CMV-specific TCR beta clonotypes.

MiXCR was run by TCRdb on the reads, yielding one entry per CDR3 protein. The table records approximately 990,000 distinct CDR3 sequences, 31% of them present only once. The source material was cultured CD8+ T cells from PBMCs, sampled from culture after CMV antigen stimulation. The chain employs TRBV9 and TRBJ2-1; maybe TRBD1 (6 bases). This sequence was found in a human donor in good health (CMV status not recorded). Some clones in this sample may be carry-over from other donors' samples. The CDR3 nucleotides are TGTGCCAGCAGCGCCGATATAGTGGGGGCCGACAATGAGCAGTTCTTC. It is translated as CASSADIVGADNEQFF.